The rows below give T cell receptor beta chains drawn from one sample of a study of shared clonotypes between healthy human individuals. Produced via immunoSEQ multiplex PCR; TCRdb's table is partial and in-frame only. The profile covers around 500,000 clones, with 79% appearing a single time and about 12% taken by the ten largest. Sequences were obtained from PBMCs. These receptor sequences come from a woman aged 40 to 49 in good health. Some clones in this sample may be carry-over from other donors' samples. Each CDR3 is given with its conserved first and last residue. The D gene is left open where the match is weak. Clone size is not always given. Where it is, it says once, few, many or a class for expanded clones.

V: TRBV29-1; size: .; J: TRBJ1-2; D: .; DNA: TGCAGCGTATCGACAGCCAACTATGGCTACACCTTC; CDR3: CSVSTANYGYTF
V: TRBV28; size: .; J: TRBJ2-1; D: TRBD2; DNA: TGTGCCAGCAGTTTCACTAGCGGGAGGCCCAATGAGCAGTTCTTC; CDR3: CASSFTSGRPNEQFF
V: TRBV6-6; size: .; J: TRBJ1-5; D: .; DNA: TGTGCCAGCAGTTACTCGGAACAGTTCAATCAGCCCCAGCATTTT; CDR3: CASSYSEQFNQPQHF
V: TRBV29-1; size: .; J: TRBJ2-7; D: TRBD1; DNA: TGCAGCGGGGCGGACAGGGGGCCAAACGAGCAGTACTTC; CDR3: CSGADRGPNEQYF
V: TRBV6-1; size: .; J: TRBJ2-1; D: .; DNA: TGTGCCAGCAGTGAAGAAGGCGAGCAGTTCTTC; CDR3: CASSEEGEQFF
V: TRBV5-4; size: .; J: TRBJ2-7; D: .; DNA: TGTGCCAGCAGCTCTTCCTCCTACGAGCAGTACTTC; CDR3: CASSSSSYEQYF
V: TRBV11-3; size: .; J: TRBJ2-3; D: .; DNA: TGTGCCAGCAGCCAAACAGGGACAGATACGCAGTATTTT; CDR3: CASSQTGTDTQYF
V: TRBV19; size: .; J: TRBJ1-1; D: TRBD1; DNA: TGTGCCAGTAGTATCCCCCAAGGGGGCTTAGGGAACACTGAAGCTTTCTTT; CDR3: CASSIPQGGLGNTEAFF
V: TRBV5-4; size: .; J: TRBJ2-2; D: TRBD1; DNA: TGTGCCAGCAGCCCGGGACAGACTCCTACCGGGGAGCTGTTTTTT; CDR3: CASSPGQTPTGELFF
V: TRBV16; size: .; J: TRBJ2-1; D: .; DNA: TGTGCCAGCAGCCAATCAGCACCGAGCTCCTACAATGAGCAGTTCTTC; CDR3: CASSQSAPSSYNEQFF
V: TRBV10-3; size: .; J: TRBJ2-3; D: .; DNA: TGTGCCATCCGACCGGGAGAGGCAGATACGCAGTATTTT; CDR3: CAIRPGEADTQYF
V: TRBV14; size: few; J: TRBJ2-6; D: .; DNA: TGTGCCAGCAGCCCAATCCGCGGTGGGGCCAACGTCCTGACTTTC; CDR3: CASSPIRGGANVLTF
V: TRBV5-5; size: .; J: TRBJ2-1; D: .; DNA: TGTGCCAGCCTCGGAGAGGGCTTGAGGAAGTACAATGAGCAGTTCTTC; CDR3: CASLGEGLRKYNEQFF
V: TRBV19; size: .; J: TRBJ2-1; D: .; DNA: TGTGCCAGTAGTATCGGATCATACAATGAGCAGTTCTTC; CDR3: CASSIGSYNEQFF
V: TRBV11-2; size: once; J: TRBJ2-5; D: .; DNA: TGTGCCAGCAGCCTAGCAGCTTCGGCAGGGAGCTTCCAAGAGACCCAGTACTTC; CDR3: CASSLAASAGSFQETQYF
V: TRBV5-4; size: .; J: TRBJ2-5; D: .; DNA: TGTGCCAGCAGCTTGGGGGAGGAGACCCAGTACTTC; CDR3: CASSLGEETQYF
V: TRBV7-2; size: .; J: TRBJ1-1; D: TRBD1; DNA: TGTGCCAGCAGCCCCGGACAGGGGATGAACACTGAAGCTTTCTTT; CDR3: CASSPGQGMNTEAFF
V: TRBV5-4; size: once; J: TRBJ1-3; D: .; DNA: TGTGCCAGCAGCCAGACCGCTCTCTCTGGAAACACCATATATTTT; CDR3: CASSQTALSGNTIYF
V: TRBV5-1; size: many; J: TRBJ2-1; D: TRBD2; DNA: TGCGCCAGCAGCTTAAGCGGGAGCAAGACGAACGATGAGCAGTTCTTC; CDR3: CASSLSGSKTNDEQFF
V: TRBV6-6; size: .; J: TRBJ1-5; D: .; DNA: TGTGCCAGCAGCCGGGAGCCCCAGCATTTT; CDR3: CASSREPQHF
V: TRBV2; size: .; J: TRBJ1-1; D: .; DNA: TGTGCCAGCAGCGCCACAGGGAACACTGAAGCTTTCTTT; CDR3: CASSATGNTEAFF
V: TRBV11-2; size: .; J: TRBJ2-7; D: TRBD2; DNA: TGTGCCAGCAGCGCCCTAGCGGGAGTAGCTTACGAGCAGTACTTC; CDR3: CASSALAGVAYEQYF
V: TRBV28; size: .; J: TRBJ1-2; D: .; DNA: TGTGCCAGCAGTTTATTTGGCCAGAGTAACTATGGCTACACCTTC; CDR3: CASSLFGQSNYGYTF
V: TRBV9; size: .; J: TRBJ2-1; D: .; DNA: TGTGCCAGCAGCGTAGGGGCCTCCGAGCAGTTCTTC; CDR3: CASSVGASEQFF
V: TRBV19; size: .; J: TRBJ1-5; D: .; DNA: TGTGCCAGTAGCCAAAGGAGGGATCAGCCCCAGCATTTT; CDR3: CASSQRRDQPQHF
V: TRBV6-6; size: .; J: TRBJ2-1; D: TRBD2; DNA: TGTGCCAGCAGTTATCCGGGAGGGAGTGATGAGCAGTTCTTC; CDR3: CASSYPGGSDEQFF
V: TRBV27; size: .; J: TRBJ2-1; D: TRBD2; DNA: TGTGCCAGCAGTTCGACCCTACGACTAGCGGGAGGTAGCAATGAGCAGTTCTTC; CDR3: CASSSTLRLAGGSNEQFF
V: TRBV27; size: .; J: TRBJ2-5; D: TRBD2; DNA: TGTGCCAGCAGTTTCGGGGGAGGGCCTCGTGAGACCCAGTACTTC; CDR3: CASSFGGGPRETQYF
V: TRBV9; size: .; J: TRBJ1-2; D: TRBD1; DNA: TGTGCCAGCAGCGTAGAGGCAGGGGGCGCCTATGGCTACACCTTC; CDR3: CASSVEAGGAYGYTF
V: TRBV7-9; size: .; J: TRBJ2-1; D: TRBD2; DNA: TGTGCCAGCAGCTTAGCAGCGGGAGTTGAGCAGTTCTTC; CDR3: CASSLAAGVEQFF
V: TRBV21-1; size: .; J: TRBJ2-7; D: .; DNA: TGTGCCAGCAGCAAAGCGCTTGGCAGCTCCTACGAGCAGTACTTC; CDR3: CASSKALGSSYEQYF
V: TRBV9; size: .; J: TRBJ1-1; D: TRBD1; DNA: TGTGCCAGCAGCCCCACACAGGGGGCATCTGAAGCTTCCTTT; CDR3: CASSPTQGASEASF
V: TRBV4-3; size: .; J: TRBJ2-5; D: .; DNA: TGCGCCAGCAGCCAAGTAGCAGGGGCCGGGACCCAGTACTTC; CDR3: CASSQVAGAGTQYF
V: TRBV15; size: .; J: TRBJ2-7; D: .; DNA: TGTGCCACCAGCAGAGATCCCGGGAGTTCGTCTGAGCAGTACTTC; CDR3: CATSRDPGSSSEQYF
V: TRBV7-9; size: .; J: TRBJ2-7; D: TRBD2; DNA: TGTGCCAGCAGCTTAAGAACTAGCGGATCCTACGAGCAGTACTTC; CDR3: CASSLRTSGSYEQYF
V: TRBV2; size: few; J: TRBJ2-5; D: .; DNA: TGTGCCAGCAGTGATTGGGAGACCCAGTACTTC; CDR3: CASSDWETQYF
V: TRBV6-7; size: .; J: TRBJ1-1; D: .; DNA: TGTGCCAGCAGGCTACCGGACATTCCGAACACTGAAGCTTTCTTT; CDR3: CASRLPDIPNTEAFF
V: TRBV5-1; size: .; J: TRBJ2-1; D: TRBD2; DNA: TGCGCCAGCAGCCCCGATAGCGGGTACTCCTACAATGAGCAGTTCTTC; CDR3: CASSPDSGYSYNEQFF
V: TRBV11-2; size: few; J: TRBJ1-3; D: TRBD1; DNA: TGTGCCAGCAGCTTCGACAGGGGAAATGGAAACACCATATATTTT; CDR3: CASSFDRGNGNTIYF
V: TRBV4-1; size: once; J: TRBJ2-7; D: TRBD1; DNA: TGCGCCAGCAGCCACCTGGGACAGATGTACGAGCAGTACTTC; CDR3: CASSHLGQMYEQYF
V: TRBV6-1; size: .; J: TRBJ2-1; D: .; DNA: TGTGCCAGCAGTGAATCCCTGGGGCCTTACAATGAGCAGTTCTTC; CDR3: CASSESLGPYNEQFF
V: TRBV18; size: .; J: TRBJ2-7; D: .; DNA: TGTGCCAGCTCACAGGCTCAGGGGTACGAGCAGTACTTC; CDR3: CASSQAQGYEQYF
V: TRBV4-2; size: many; J: TRBJ2-1; D: .; DNA: TGTGCCAGCAGCCCGGGTGAGCGGTTCAAGGAGCAGTTCTTC; CDR3: CASSPGERFKEQFF
V: TRBV7-8; size: .; J: TRBJ2-1; D: TRBD2; DNA: TGTGCCAGCAGCTTATTTGTCGCGGGAGGGCTTGGCAATGAGCAGTTCTTC; CDR3: CASSLFVAGGLGNEQFF
V: TRBV2; size: .; J: TRBJ2-7; D: .; DNA: TGTGCCAGCAAAGTTCAAGAGGTTGTAGACGAGCAGTACTTC; CDR3: CASKVQEVVDEQYF
V: TRBV7-3; size: once; J: TRBJ2-2; D: TRBD2; DNA: TGTGCCAGCAGCGCGACTAGCGGGAGTACAACCGGGGAGCTGTTTTTT; CDR3: CASSATSGSTTGELFF
V: TRBV7-8; size: .; J: TRBJ2-7; D: .; DNA: TGTGCCAGCAGCGCGGGCCTAGCATCTAACGAGCAGTACTTC; CDR3: CASSAGLASNEQYF
V: TRBV11-2; size: .; J: TRBJ2-7; D: TRBD2; DNA: TGTGCCAGCAGCTCGACCGGGACTAGCAACTACGAGCAGTACTTC; CDR3: CASSSTGTSNYEQYF
V: TRBV25-1; size: .; J: TRBJ2-2; D: TRBD1; DNA: TGTGCCAGCAGTGCCCGGGACAGGCAATTCGGGGAGCTGTTTTTT; CDR3: CASSARDRQFGELFF
V: TRBV2; size: .; J: TRBJ1-1; D: .; DNA: TGTGCCAGCAGTGTGGGGCCACAGGTCGTAGAAGCTTTCTTT; CDR3: CASSVGPQVVEAFF
V: TRBV19; size: once; J: TRBJ1-2; D: TRBD1; DNA: TGTGCCAGTAGTACGCCCGGGACAGGGGTGGAGGATGGCTACACCTTC; CDR3: CASSTPGTGVEDGYTF
V: TRBV10-3; size: many; J: TRBJ1-2; D: .; DNA: TGTGCCATCAGTGAGTCTTTTAGGACGGTCTATGGCTACACCTTC; CDR3: CAISESFRTVYGYTF
V: TRBV4-1; size: .; J: TRBJ2-7; D: .; DNA: TGCGCCAGCAGCCAAGCCAGGATGTCCTACGAGCAGTACTTC; CDR3: CASSQARMSYEQYF
V: TRBV11-2; size: .; J: TRBJ2-7; D: TRBD2; DNA: TGTGCCAGCAGCTTCAGATACGGGAGGGACTCCTACGAGCAGTACTTC; CDR3: CASSFRYGRDSYEQYF